The rows below give T cell receptor beta chains drawn from one sample of a study of shared clonotypes between healthy human individuals. Data came from immunoSEQ multiplex PCR; TCRdb stores just in-frame clones and leaves some out. This sample yields a few million clones, of which 90% to 95% are seen a single time; more than 0.12% belongs to the top ten. The sample comprised naive CD4+ T cells sorted from blood. Source of these receptors: a man aged 18 to 30 in good health. Each CDR3 is given with its conserved first and last residue. D genes are given only for firm matches. Not every row has a clone size; where given, it reads once, few, many or a size class.

d_gene: .
j_gene: TRBJ1-2
v_gene: TRBV11-2
abundance: .
CDR3nt: TGTGCCAGCAGCTTAGCGACGGATTATGGCTACACCTTC
CDR3aa: CASSLATDYGYTF

d_gene: TRBD2
j_gene: TRBJ2-7
v_gene: TRBV19
abundance: .
CDR3nt: TGTGCCAGTAGTACAACTAGCGGAACCTACGAGCAGTACTTC
CDR3aa: CASSTTSGTYEQYF

d_gene: .
j_gene: TRBJ2-3
v_gene: TRBV5-1
abundance: .
CDR3nt: TGCGCCAGCAGACTAGAGAAAAGCACAGATACGCAGTATTTT
CDR3aa: CASRLEKSTDTQYF

d_gene: TRBD1
j_gene: TRBJ2-7
v_gene: TRBV11-2
abundance: .
CDR3nt: TGTGCCAGCAGCTGGGGGACAGGGGGTGCCGAGCAGTACTTC
CDR3aa: CASSWGTGGAEQYF

d_gene: .
j_gene: TRBJ2-3
v_gene: TRBV15
abundance: .
CDR3nt: TGTGCCACCAGCAGCTATTCTAGCACAGATACGCAGTATTTT
CDR3aa: CATSSYSSTDTQYF

d_gene: .
j_gene: TRBJ2-1
v_gene: TRBV30
abundance: .
CDR3nt: TGTGCCTGGAGCTCAACAGGGTACAATGAGCAGTTCTTC
CDR3aa: CAWSSTGYNEQFF

d_gene: TRBD1
j_gene: TRBJ1-4
v_gene: TRBV5-1
abundance: .
CDR3nt: TGCGCCAGCAGCTTTGGTCAGGGGGCGGCCCGACGGGCTTTGAATGAAAAACTGTTTTTT
CDR3aa: CASSFGQGAARRALNEKLFF

d_gene: .
j_gene: TRBJ1-6
v_gene: TRBV2
abundance: .
CDR3nt: TGTGCCAGCCTTGGGTTCCCGGATTCACCCCTCCACTTT
CDR3aa: CASLGFPDSPLHF

d_gene: .
j_gene: TRBJ2-6
v_gene: TRBV6-1
abundance: .
CDR3nt: TGTGCCAGCAGTGAAGAAGGGGTTGGGAGCTCTGGGGCCAACGTCCTGACTTTC
CDR3aa: CASSEEGVGSSGANVLTF

d_gene: .
j_gene: TRBJ2-7
v_gene: TRBV4-1
abundance: .
CDR3nt: TGCGCCAGCAGCCAAGGTGGGAACTCCTACGAGCAGTACTTC
CDR3aa: CASSQGGNSYEQYF

d_gene: .
j_gene: TRBJ1-2
v_gene: TRBV7-9
abundance: .
CDR3nt: TGTGCCAGCAGCTTACCTACAGGGAGAGTTGGCTACACCTTC
CDR3aa: CASSLPTGRVGYTF

d_gene: .
j_gene: TRBJ1-1
v_gene: TRBV6-1
abundance: .
CDR3nt: TGTGCCAGCAGAAGGGGATGGACTGAAGCTTTCTTT
CDR3aa: CASRRGWTEAFF

d_gene: .
j_gene: TRBJ2-6
v_gene: TRBV28
abundance: .
CDR3nt: TGTGCCAGCAGAGGTGAGGCCAGGGTCTCTGGGGCCAACGTCCTGACTTTC
CDR3aa: CASRGEARVSGANVLTF

d_gene: .
j_gene: TRBJ2-1
v_gene: TRBV30
abundance: .
CDR3nt: TGTGCCTGGAGTTCAGGGAAAGTAAATGAGCAGTTCTTC
CDR3aa: CAWSSGKVNEQFF

d_gene: TRBD2
j_gene: TRBJ2-3
v_gene: TRBV29-1
abundance: .
CDR3nt: TGCAGCGTACTAACCGGGACTAGAGAAGCAGATACGCAGTATTTT
CDR3aa: CSVLTGTREADTQYF

d_gene: .
j_gene: TRBJ2-2
v_gene: TRBV30
abundance: .
CDR3nt: TGTGCCTGGAGTTGGGGGACCGGGGAGCTGTTTTTT
CDR3aa: CAWSWGTGELFF

d_gene: TRBD1
j_gene: TRBJ2-2
v_gene: TRBV10-1
abundance: .
CDR3nt: TGCGCCAGCAGTGAGCGACAGGGTACCGGGGAGCTGTTTTTT
CDR3aa: CASSERQGTGELFF

d_gene: TRBD1
j_gene: TRBJ2-4
v_gene: TRBV30
abundance: once
CDR3nt: TGTGCCTGGGGCAAACAGGGGGCATGGAACATTCAGTACTTC
CDR3aa: CAWGKQGAWNIQYF

d_gene: .
j_gene: TRBJ1-6
v_gene: TRBV19
abundance: .
CDR3nt: TGTGCCAGTAGTATAGCCGAGGGGAGCTCCTATAATTCACCCCTCCACTTT
CDR3aa: CASSIAEGSSYNSPLHF

d_gene: .
j_gene: TRBJ1-2
v_gene: TRBV4-3
abundance: .
CDR3nt: TGCGCCAGCAGCCCTGATCAGCTTGGCTATGGCTACACCTTC
CDR3aa: CASSPDQLGYGYTF

d_gene: .
j_gene: TRBJ2-4
v_gene: TRBV28
abundance: .
CDR3nt: TGTGCCAGCAGTTTTGGCGGGACAGCCAAAAACATTCAGTACTTC
CDR3aa: CASSFGGTAKNIQYF

d_gene: TRBD2
j_gene: TRBJ2-3
v_gene: TRBV27
abundance: .
CDR3nt: TGTGCCAGCAGTAAATACCTAGCGGGGGGGACAGATACGCAGTATTTT
CDR3aa: CASSKYLAGGTDTQYF

d_gene: .
j_gene: TRBJ2-7
v_gene: TRBV6-1
abundance: .
CDR3nt: TGTGCCAGCAGCGACGGAACCGGTTCCTACGAGCAGTACTTC
CDR3aa: CASSDGTGSYEQYF

d_gene: .
j_gene: TRBJ2-7
v_gene: TRBV11-2
abundance: .
CDR3nt: TGTGCCAGCAGCTTACGTAGATACTACGAGCAGTACTTC
CDR3aa: CASSLRRYYEQYF

d_gene: .
j_gene: TRBJ2-5
v_gene: TRBV5-1
abundance: .
CDR3nt: TGCGCCAGCAGCTTGGAAACCAAAGAGACCCAGTACTTC
CDR3aa: CASSLETKETQYF

d_gene: .
j_gene: TRBJ2-7
v_gene: TRBV6-5
abundance: once
CDR3nt: TGTGCCAGCAAGGGGCAGCCGGGACCCTACGAGCAGTACTTC
CDR3aa: CASKGQPGPYEQYF

d_gene: .
j_gene: TRBJ2-5
v_gene: TRBV10-1
abundance: .
CDR3nt: TGCGCCAGCAGTGAGGCTAGCTCCCAAGAGACCCAGTACTTC
CDR3aa: CASSEASSQETQYF

d_gene: TRBD1
j_gene: TRBJ2-1
v_gene: TRBV5-4
abundance: .
CDR3nt: TGTGCCAGCAGCTTATATACCGGGGGACAGGGGGTCTATGAGCAGTTCTTC
CDR3aa: CASSLYTGGQGVYEQFF

d_gene: TRBD1
j_gene: TRBJ2-1
v_gene: TRBV28
abundance: .
CDR3nt: TGTGCCAGCAGTTCTGGTGGGACAGGGGGCGCCTACAATGAGCAGTTCTTC
CDR3aa: CASSSGGTGGAYNEQFF

d_gene: .
j_gene: TRBJ1-2
v_gene: TRBV29-1
abundance: .
CDR3nt: TGCAGCGTTGAATTTACGGTCGTGCCTGGCTACACCTTC
CDR3aa: CSVEFTVVPGYTF

d_gene: .
j_gene: TRBJ2-7
v_gene: TRBV6-1
abundance: .
CDR3nt: TGTGCCAGCAGTGAAGCGAAGAGATTTGGTAGCGGGACAGGATCCTACGAGCAGTACTTC
CDR3aa: CASSEAKRFGSGTGSYEQYF

d_gene: .
j_gene: TRBJ2-3
v_gene: TRBV18
abundance: .
CDR3nt: TGTGCCAGCTCACCACCTAGGCGGACGGGAGTTGGAGATACGCAGTATTTT
CDR3aa: CASSPPRRTGVGDTQYF

d_gene: .
j_gene: TRBJ1-1
v_gene: TRBV5-1
abundance: .
CDR3nt: TGCGCCAGCAGCTTGGACCCAGGCAGGAAGAACACTGAAGCTTTCTTT
CDR3aa: CASSLDPGRKNTEAFF

d_gene: .
j_gene: TRBJ2-5
v_gene: TRBV5-6
abundance: .
CDR3nt: TGTGCCAGCAGCTTCCCACACCAAGAGACCCAGTACTTC
CDR3aa: CASSFPHQETQYF

d_gene: TRBD2
j_gene: TRBJ2-7
v_gene: TRBV6-5
abundance: .
CDR3nt: TGTGCCAGCAGTATTAGCGGGGCCCTCTACGAGCAGTACTTC
CDR3aa: CASSISGALYEQYF

d_gene: .
j_gene: TRBJ2-3
v_gene: TRBV6-1
abundance: .
CDR3nt: TGTGCCAGCAGTGATTTGGGGATCACAGATACGCAGTATTTT
CDR3aa: CASSDLGITDTQYF

d_gene: .
j_gene: TRBJ2-1
v_gene: TRBV2
abundance: .
CDR3nt: TGTGCCAGCAGTCCCGTTAGGACAAACAATGAGCAGTTCTTC
CDR3aa: CASSPVRTNNEQFF

d_gene: TRBD2
j_gene: TRBJ2-3
v_gene: TRBV7-7
abundance: .
CDR3nt: TGTGCTAGCAGCTCAATAGCGGGGGCCAACACAGATACGCAGTATTTT
CDR3aa: CASSSIAGANTDTQYF

d_gene: TRBD2
j_gene: TRBJ2-3
v_gene: TRBV19
abundance: .
CDR3nt: TGTGCCAGTAGGCCCAGGGCGGGGGGGACAGATACGCAGTATTTT
CDR3aa: CASRPRAGGTDTQYF

d_gene: TRBD1
j_gene: TRBJ2-2
v_gene: TRBV7-2
abundance: .
CDR3nt: TGTGCCAGCAGCTTAGGTGAAGGGGGCTTCGGGGAGCTGTTTTTT
CDR3aa: CASSLGEGGFGELFF

d_gene: TRBD1
j_gene: TRBJ2-5
v_gene: TRBV5-4
abundance: .
CDR3nt: TGTGCCAGCAGTCCTGAGGGGGCTTGGGCAGAGACCCAGTACTTC
CDR3aa: CASSPEGAWAETQYF

d_gene: TRBD2
j_gene: TRBJ2-3
v_gene: TRBV30
abundance: .
CDR3nt: TGTGCCTGGAGTGTACTCCTGGGACTAGCCCTGTATTTT
CDR3aa: CAWSVLLGLALYF

d_gene: .
j_gene: TRBJ1-2
v_gene: TRBV6-6
abundance: .
CDR3nt: TGTGCCAGCAGTTCCATTCCGGGCGCAAACTATGGCTACACCTTC
CDR3aa: CASSSIPGANYGYTF

d_gene: .
j_gene: TRBJ1-3
v_gene: TRBV11-2
abundance: .
CDR3nt: TGTGCCAGCAGCCTTAAGGGGACACGTGCCTCTGGAAACACCATATATTTT
CDR3aa: CASSLKGTRASGNTIYF

d_gene: TRBD2
j_gene: TRBJ2-5
v_gene: TRBV19
abundance: .
CDR3nt: TGTGCCAGTAGTAAGGGACTAGCGGGACCACAAGAGACCCAGTACTTC
CDR3aa: CASSKGLAGPQETQYF

d_gene: .
j_gene: TRBJ1-3
v_gene: TRBV7-2
abundance: .
CDR3nt: TGTGCCAGCAGCTTTATCAGGGGATCTGGAAACACCATATATTTT
CDR3aa: CASSFIRGSGNTIYF

d_gene: TRBD1
j_gene: TRBJ1-5
v_gene: TRBV5-8
abundance: .
CDR3nt: TGTGCCAGCAGCTTGGTCGCGGCGACAGGGTCTCAGCCCCAGCATTTT
CDR3aa: CASSLVAATGSQPQHF

d_gene: .
j_gene: TRBJ2-1
v_gene: TRBV13
abundance: .
CDR3nt: TGTGCCAGCAGCTTAGAAGGGGTCTCCTACAATGAGCAGTTCTTC
CDR3aa: CASSLEGVSYNEQFF

d_gene: .
j_gene: TRBJ2-3
v_gene: TRBV5-6
abundance: .
CDR3nt: TGTGCCAGCAGTTCCTGGACACACACAGATACGCAGTATTTT
CDR3aa: CASSSWTHTDTQYF

d_gene: .
j_gene: TRBJ2-2
v_gene: TRBV28
abundance: .
CDR3nt: TGTGCCACGGTCAAGCCGGGACTCTCGAACACCGGGGAGCTGTTTTTT
CDR3aa: CATVKPGLSNTGELFF

d_gene: .
j_gene: TRBJ1-5
v_gene: TRBV2
abundance: few
CDR3nt: TGTGCCAGCAGTGAAAGTTCGAGAAATCAGCCCCAGCATTTT
CDR3aa: CASSESSRNQPQHF

d_gene: .
j_gene: TRBJ1-3
v_gene: TRBV5-1
abundance: .
CDR3nt: TGCGCCAGCAGGGGGGAAAACACCATATATTTT
CDR3aa: CASRGENTIYF

d_gene: TRBD1
j_gene: TRBJ2-7
v_gene: TRBV19
abundance: .
CDR3nt: TGTGCCAGTAGTAACACCGGGACAGGGAGCGAGCAGTACTTC
CDR3aa: CASSNTGTGSEQYF